This T cell receptor (beta chain) was identified during a study of shared clonotypes between healthy human individuals. Study outcomes and limitations: Larger estimated richness was generally seen in naive subsets than in memory subsets.

Turning to this clone: The antigen is not known. Other DNA sequences in this sample translate to the same CDR3.

Terminally differentiated effector memory CD45RA+ cells were excluded by CCR7 positive selection of CD45RO-negative cells. Nashville, Tennessee was home to all donors, who were Caucasian adults. An assay was performed, and its level was deep. The method was immunoSEQ multiplex PCR; TCRdb's version includes in-frame clones alone and lacks a portion of them. The table records about 580,000 clones, roughly 98% of them present only once. This CDR3 is built from 13 residues. Trimming shortened V by 4 bases and J by 1 base, and 7 bases separated the two germline ends. CDR1 SEHNR and CDR2 FQNEAQ come from the germline V gene (reference sequence).

The receptor comes from a man aged 25-45 years in good health. This chain uses TRBV7-9 with TRBJ1-1, with unresolved D. The sample taken for sequencing was naive CD8+ T cells sorted from blood. The CDR3 region has the DNA TGTGCCAGCAGCTCGACGGGGAACACTGAAGCTTTCTTT. Its translation is CASSSTGNTEAFF.